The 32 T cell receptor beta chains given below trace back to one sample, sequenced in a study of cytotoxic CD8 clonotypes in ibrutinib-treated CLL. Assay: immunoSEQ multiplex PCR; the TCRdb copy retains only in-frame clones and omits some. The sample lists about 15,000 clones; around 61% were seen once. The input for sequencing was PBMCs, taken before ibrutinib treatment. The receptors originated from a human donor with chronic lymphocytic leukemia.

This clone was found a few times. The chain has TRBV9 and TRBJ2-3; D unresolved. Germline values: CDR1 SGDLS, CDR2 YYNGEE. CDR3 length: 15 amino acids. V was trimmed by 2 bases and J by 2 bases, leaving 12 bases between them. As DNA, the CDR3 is TGTGCCAGCAGCGTTACTAACCCTACCACAGATACGCAGTATTTT. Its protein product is CASSVTNPTTDTQYF. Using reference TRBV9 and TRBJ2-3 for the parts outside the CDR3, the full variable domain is DSGVTQTPKHLITATGQRVTLRCSPRSGDLSVYWYQQSLDQGLQFLIQYYNGEERAKGNILERFSAQQFPDLHSELNLSSLELGDSALYFCASSVTNPTTDTQYFGPGTRLTVL.

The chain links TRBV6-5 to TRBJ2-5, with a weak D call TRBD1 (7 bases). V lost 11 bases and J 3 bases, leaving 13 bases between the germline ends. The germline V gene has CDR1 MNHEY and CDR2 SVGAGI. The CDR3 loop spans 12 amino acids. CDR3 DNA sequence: TGTGCCTCAGGGGGGTTGAAAGAGACCCAGTACTTC. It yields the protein CASGGLKETQYF.

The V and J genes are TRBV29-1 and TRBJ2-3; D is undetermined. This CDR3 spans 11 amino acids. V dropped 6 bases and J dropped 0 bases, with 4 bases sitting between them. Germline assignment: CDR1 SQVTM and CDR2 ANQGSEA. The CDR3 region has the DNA TGCAGCGTACAGAGCACAGATACGCAGTATTTT. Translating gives CSVQSTDTQYF.

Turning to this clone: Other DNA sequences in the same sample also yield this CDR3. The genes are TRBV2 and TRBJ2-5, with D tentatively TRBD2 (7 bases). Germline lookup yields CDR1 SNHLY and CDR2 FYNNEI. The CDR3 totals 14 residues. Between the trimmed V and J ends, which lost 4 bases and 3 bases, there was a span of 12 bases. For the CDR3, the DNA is TGTGCCAGCAGTGGGGGGGGGCGTAAAGAGACCCAGTACTTC. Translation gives CASSGGGRKETQYF.

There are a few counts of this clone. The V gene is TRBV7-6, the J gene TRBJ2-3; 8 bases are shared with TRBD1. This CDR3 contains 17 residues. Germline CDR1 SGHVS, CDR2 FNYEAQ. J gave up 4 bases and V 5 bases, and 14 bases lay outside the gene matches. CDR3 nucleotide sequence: TGTGCCAGCAGCCAGGGGGCAGGCGTATCATTAGCAGATACGCAGTATTTT. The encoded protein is CASSQGAGVSLADTQYF.

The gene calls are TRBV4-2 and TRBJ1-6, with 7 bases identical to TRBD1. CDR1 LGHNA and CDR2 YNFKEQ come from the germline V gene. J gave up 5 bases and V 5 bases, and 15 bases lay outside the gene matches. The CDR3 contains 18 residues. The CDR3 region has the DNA TGTGCCAGCAGCGGAGCTACAGGGGACTGGACAGATAATTCACCCCTCCACTTT. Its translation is CASSGATGDWTDNSPLHF.

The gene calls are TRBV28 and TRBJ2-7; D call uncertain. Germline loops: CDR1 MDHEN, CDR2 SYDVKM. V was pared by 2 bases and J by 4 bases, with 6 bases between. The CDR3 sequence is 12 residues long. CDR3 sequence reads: CASSLLTYEQYF. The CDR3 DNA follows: TGTGCCAGCAGTTTACTAACTTACGAGCAGTACTTC.

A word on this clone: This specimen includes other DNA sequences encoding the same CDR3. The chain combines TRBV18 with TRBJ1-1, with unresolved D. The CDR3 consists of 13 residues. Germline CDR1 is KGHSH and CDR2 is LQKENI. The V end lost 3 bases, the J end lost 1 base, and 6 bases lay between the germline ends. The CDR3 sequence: CASSPGSNTEAFF. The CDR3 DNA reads TGTGCCAGCTCACCGGGGTCGAACACTGAAGCTTTCTTT.

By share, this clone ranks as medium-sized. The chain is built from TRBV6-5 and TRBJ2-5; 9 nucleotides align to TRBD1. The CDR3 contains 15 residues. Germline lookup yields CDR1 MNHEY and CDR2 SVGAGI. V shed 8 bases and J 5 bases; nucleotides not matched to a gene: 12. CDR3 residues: CASRAGTGRFETQYF. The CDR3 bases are TGTGCCAGCCGTGCCGGGACAGGGAGGTTTGAGACCCAGTACTTC.

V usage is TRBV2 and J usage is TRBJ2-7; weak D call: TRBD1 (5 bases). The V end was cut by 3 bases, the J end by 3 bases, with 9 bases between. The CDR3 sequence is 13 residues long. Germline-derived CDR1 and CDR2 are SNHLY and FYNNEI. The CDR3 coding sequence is TGTGCCAGCAGTGATCCAGGGATCTACGAGCAGTACTTC. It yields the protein CASSDPGIYEQYF. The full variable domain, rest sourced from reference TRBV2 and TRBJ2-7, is EPEVTQTPSHQVTQMGQEVILRCVPISNHLYFYWYRQILGQKVEFLVSFYNNEISEKSEIFDDQFSVERPDGSNFTLKIRSTKLEDSAMYFCASSDPGIYEQYFGPGTRLTVT.

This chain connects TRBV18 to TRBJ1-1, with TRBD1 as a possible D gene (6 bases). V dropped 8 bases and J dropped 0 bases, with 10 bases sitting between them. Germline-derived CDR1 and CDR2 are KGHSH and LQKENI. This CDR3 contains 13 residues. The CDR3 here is CASRQELNTEAFF. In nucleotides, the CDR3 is TGTGCCAGCAGACAGGAGCTGAACACTGAAGCTTTCTTT.

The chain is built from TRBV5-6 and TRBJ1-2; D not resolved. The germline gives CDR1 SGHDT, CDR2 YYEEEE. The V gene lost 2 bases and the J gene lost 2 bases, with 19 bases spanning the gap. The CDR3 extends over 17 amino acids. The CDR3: CASSFESASRPNYGYTF. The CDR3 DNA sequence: TGTGCCAGCAGCTTCGAATCGGCATCCCGCCCAAACTATGGCTACACCTTC.

The CDR3 sequence is CASSADGTGELFF. For the CDR3, the DNA is TGTGCCAGCAGCGCGGACGGCACCGGGGAGCTGTTTTTT. This chain uses TRBV7-9 with TRBJ2-2, with unresolved D. Germline values: CDR1 SEHNR, CDR2 FQNEAQ (reference sequence). This CDR3 region has 13 residues. With 5 bases removed from V and 4 bases from J, the gap between germline ends came to 8 bases.

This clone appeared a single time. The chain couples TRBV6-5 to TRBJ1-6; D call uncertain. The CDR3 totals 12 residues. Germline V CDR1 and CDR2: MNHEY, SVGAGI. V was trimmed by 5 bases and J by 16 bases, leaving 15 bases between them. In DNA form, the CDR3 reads TGTGCCAGCAGTGAGCCTAATCTCCCTCTCCACTTT. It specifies CASSEPNLPLHF.

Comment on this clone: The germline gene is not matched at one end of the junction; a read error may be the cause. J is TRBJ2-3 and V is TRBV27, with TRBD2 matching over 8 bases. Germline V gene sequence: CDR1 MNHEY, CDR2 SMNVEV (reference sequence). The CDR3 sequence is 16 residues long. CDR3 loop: CASSLWAGGHTGTQYF. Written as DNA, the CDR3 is TGTGCCAGCAGTTTATGGGCGGGAGGTCACACAGGTACGCAGTATTTT.

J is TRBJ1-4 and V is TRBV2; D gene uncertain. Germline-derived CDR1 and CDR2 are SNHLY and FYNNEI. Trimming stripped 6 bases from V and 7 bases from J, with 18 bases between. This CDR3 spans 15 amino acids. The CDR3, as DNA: TGTGCCAGCAGCCACCGGGGAGGGCGCGGTGAAAAACTGTTTTTT. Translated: CASSHRGGRGEKLFF.

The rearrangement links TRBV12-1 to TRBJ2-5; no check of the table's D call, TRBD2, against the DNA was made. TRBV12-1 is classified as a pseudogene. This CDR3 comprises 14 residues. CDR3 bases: TGTGCCAGGGAGCTAGCGGGCACCCAAGAGACCCAGTACTTC. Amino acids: CARELAGTQETQYF.

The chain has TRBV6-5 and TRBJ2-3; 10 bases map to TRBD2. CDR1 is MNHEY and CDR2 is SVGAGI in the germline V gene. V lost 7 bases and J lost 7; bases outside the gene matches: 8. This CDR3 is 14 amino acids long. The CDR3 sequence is CASTGLAEQYTQYF. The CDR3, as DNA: TGTGCCAGCACCGGACTAGCGGAGCAGTATACGCAGTATTTT.

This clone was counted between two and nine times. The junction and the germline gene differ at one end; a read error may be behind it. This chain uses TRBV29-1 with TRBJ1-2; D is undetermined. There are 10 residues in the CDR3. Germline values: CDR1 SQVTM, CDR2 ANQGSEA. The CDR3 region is CSVDETPTIF. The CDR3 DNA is TGCAGCGTTGACGAAACCCCAACTATCTTC.

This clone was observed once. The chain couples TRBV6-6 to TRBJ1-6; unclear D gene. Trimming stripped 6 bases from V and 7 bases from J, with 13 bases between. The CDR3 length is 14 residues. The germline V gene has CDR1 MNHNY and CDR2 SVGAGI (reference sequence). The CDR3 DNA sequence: TGTGCCAGCAGCTCAGACAAGACGAATTCACCCCTCCACTTT. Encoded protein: CASSSDKTNSPLHF.

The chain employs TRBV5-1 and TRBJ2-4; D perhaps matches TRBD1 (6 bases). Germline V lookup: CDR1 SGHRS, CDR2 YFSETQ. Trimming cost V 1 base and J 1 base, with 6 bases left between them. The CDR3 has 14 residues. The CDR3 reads CASSLTGAKNIQYF. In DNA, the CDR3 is TGCGCCAGCAGCTTGACAGGGGCCAAAAACATTCAGTACTTC.

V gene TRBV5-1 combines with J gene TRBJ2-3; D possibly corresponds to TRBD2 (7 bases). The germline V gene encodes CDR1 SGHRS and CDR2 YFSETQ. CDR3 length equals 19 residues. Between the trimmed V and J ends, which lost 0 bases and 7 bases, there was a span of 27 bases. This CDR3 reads CASSLGVRLAGARRNTQYF. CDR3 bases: TGCGCCAGCAGCTTGGGGGTTAGGCTGGCGGGGGCACGTAGGAATACGCAGTATTTT.

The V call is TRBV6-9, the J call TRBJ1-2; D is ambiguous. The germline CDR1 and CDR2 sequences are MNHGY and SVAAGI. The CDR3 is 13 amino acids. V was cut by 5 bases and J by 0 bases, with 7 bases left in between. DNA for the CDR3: TGTGCCAGCAGTAGTGGAGCTAACTATGGCTACACCTTC. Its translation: CASSSGANYGYTF.

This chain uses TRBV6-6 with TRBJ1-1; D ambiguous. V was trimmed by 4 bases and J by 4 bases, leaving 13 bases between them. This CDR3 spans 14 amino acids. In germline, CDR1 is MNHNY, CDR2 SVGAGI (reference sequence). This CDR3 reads CASSWMGSGTEAFF. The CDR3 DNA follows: TGTGCCAGCAGTTGGATGGGGTCGGGCACTGAAGCTTTCTTT.

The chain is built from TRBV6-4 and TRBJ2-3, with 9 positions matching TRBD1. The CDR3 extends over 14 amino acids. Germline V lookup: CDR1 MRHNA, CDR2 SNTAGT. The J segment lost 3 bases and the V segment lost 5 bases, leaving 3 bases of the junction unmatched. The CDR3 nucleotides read TGTGCCAGCAGTACCGGGACAGGGACAGATACGCAGTATTTT. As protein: CASSTGTGTDTQYF.

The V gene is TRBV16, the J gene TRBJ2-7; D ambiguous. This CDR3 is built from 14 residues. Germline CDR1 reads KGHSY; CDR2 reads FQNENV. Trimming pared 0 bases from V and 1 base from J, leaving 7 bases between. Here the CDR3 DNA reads TGTGCCAGCAGCCAATCTCAGAGTTCCTACGAGCAGTACGTC. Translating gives CASSQSQSSYEQYV.

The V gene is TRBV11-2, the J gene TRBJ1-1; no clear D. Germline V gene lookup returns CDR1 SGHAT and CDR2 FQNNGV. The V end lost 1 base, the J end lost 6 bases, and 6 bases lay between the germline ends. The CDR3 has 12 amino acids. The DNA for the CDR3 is TGTGCCAGCAGCTTAGCGGGCTCTGAAGCTTTCTTT. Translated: CASSLAGSEAFF.

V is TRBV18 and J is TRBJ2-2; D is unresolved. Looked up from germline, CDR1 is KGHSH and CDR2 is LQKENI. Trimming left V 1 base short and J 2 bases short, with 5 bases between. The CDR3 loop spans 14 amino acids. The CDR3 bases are TGTGCCAGCTCACCACACAGTAACACCGGGGAGCTGTTTTTT. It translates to CASSPHSNTGELFF.

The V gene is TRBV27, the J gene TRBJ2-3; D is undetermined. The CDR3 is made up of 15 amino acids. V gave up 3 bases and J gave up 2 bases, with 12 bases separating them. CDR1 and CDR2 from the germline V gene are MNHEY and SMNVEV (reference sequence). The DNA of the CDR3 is TGTGCCAGCAGTTTTTGGAGTTCTCACACAGATACGCAGTATTTT. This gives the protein CASSFWSSHTDTQYF.

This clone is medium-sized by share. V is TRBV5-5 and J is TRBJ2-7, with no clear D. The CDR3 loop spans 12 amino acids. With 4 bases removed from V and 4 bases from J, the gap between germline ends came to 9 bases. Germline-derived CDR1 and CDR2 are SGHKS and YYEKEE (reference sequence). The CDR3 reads CASSPRQYEQYF. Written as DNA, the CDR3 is TGTGCCAGCAGCCCCAGGCAATACGAGCAGTACTTC.

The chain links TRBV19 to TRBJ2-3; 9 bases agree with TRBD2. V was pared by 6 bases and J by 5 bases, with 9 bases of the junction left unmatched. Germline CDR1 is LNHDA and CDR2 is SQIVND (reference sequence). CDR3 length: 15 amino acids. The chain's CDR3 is CASRESGRKKDTQYF. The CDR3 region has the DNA TGTGCCAGTAGAGAGAGCGGGAGGAAAAAAGATACGCAGTATTTT.

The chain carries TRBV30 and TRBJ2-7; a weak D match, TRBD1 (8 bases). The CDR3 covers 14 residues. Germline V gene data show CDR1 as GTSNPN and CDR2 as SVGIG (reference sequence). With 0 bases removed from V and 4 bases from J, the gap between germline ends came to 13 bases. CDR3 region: CAWSVQGGGYEQYF. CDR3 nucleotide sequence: TGTGCCTGGAGTGTACAGGGGGGGGGATACGAGCAGTACTTC.